Listed here are 20 T cell receptor beta chains from one sample, sequenced in a study of shared clonotypes between healthy human individuals. Only in-frame clones appear in the TCRdb table, and some are missing; sequencing was by immunoSEQ multiplex PCR. The sample records roughly 2.4 million clones, under 97% being singletons. Sample: naive CD4+ T cells sorted from blood. Noted subset: CD45RA+ positively selected. All receptors come from a man younger than 35 in good health.

As for this clone: This CDR3 is also generated by other DNA sequences in the sample. The chain joins TRBV5-1 to TRBJ2-1, with TRBD1 identical over 7 bases. Trimming removed 3 bases from V and 0 bases from J; junction bases left unmatched: 0. The CDR3 sequence is 14 residues long. Germline assignment: CDR1 SGHRS and CDR2 YFSETQ. CDR3 sequence (DNA): TGCGCCAGCAGCTGGGACAGCTCCTACAATGAGCAGTTCTTC. It yields the protein CASSWDSSYNEQFF.

This chain connects TRBV10-3 to TRBJ2-5; D call uncertain. Trimming cost V 4 bases and J 0 bases, with 9 bases left between them. There are 14 residues in the CDR3. CDR1 ENHRY and CDR2 SYGVKD come from the germline V gene. DNA of the CDR3: TGTGCCATCAGTGGTGCCCTGTACCAAGAGACCCAGTACTTC. Its translation: CAISGALYQETQYF.

The chain joins TRBV6-5 to TRBJ2-7; perhaps TRBD1 as D (5 bases). Germline lookup yields CDR1 MNHEY and CDR2 SVGAGI. The CDR3 spans 14 residues. The germline V and J ends were trimmed by 4 bases and 4 bases, with 14 bases remaining between them. In DNA form, the CDR3 reads TGTGCCAGCAGTTCGACAGATACGACATACGAGCAGTACTTC. Protein sequence: CASSSTDTTYEQYF.

For this clone: Other nucleotide sequences in the sample specify the same CDR3. The chain is built from TRBV7-2 and TRBJ2-7; 8 nucleotides align to TRBD2. This CDR3 is 14 amino acids long. The germline V gene has CDR1 SGHTA and CDR2 FQGNSA. V lost 1 base and J lost 4; bases outside the gene matches: 3. As DNA, the CDR3 is TGTGCCAGCAGCTTAGTAGCGGGGACATACGAGCAGTACTTC. It is translated as CASSLVAGTYEQYF. Full variable domain (remainder filled in from reference TRBV7-2 and TRBJ2-7): GAGVSQSPSNKVTEKGKDVELRCDPISGHTALYWYRQSLGQGLEFLIYFQGNSAPDKSGLPSDRFSAERTGGSVSTLTIQRTQQEDSAVYLCASSLVAGTYEQYFGPGTRLTVT.

This clone was counted once. The chain joins TRBV19 to TRBJ1-6, with 7 positions matching TRBD1. Germline trimming cut 4 bases from V and 0 bases from J; bases unmatched to any gene: 15. CDR3 length: 20 amino acids. CDR1 and CDR2 from the germline V gene are LNHDA and SQIVND (reference sequence). Here the CDR3 reads CASSRLQGSSQSSYNSPLHF. The CDR3 DNA reads as TGTGCCAGTAGTAGACTACAGGGGAGTTCTCAAAGCTCCTATAATTCACCCCTCCACTTT.

This chain links TRBV4-3 with TRBJ2-7, with 7 bases that match TRBD1. The CDR3 sequence is 14 residues long. The trim removed 5 bases at V and 5 bases at J, leaving 9 bases unmatched. The germline V gene encodes CDR1 LGHNA and CDR2 YSLEER. Here the CDR3 reads CASSVRDRPNEQYF. The CDR3 nucleotides read TGCGCCAGCAGCGTCCGGGACAGACCGAACGAGCAGTACTTC.

The rearrangement joins TRBV30 to TRBJ2-2; a weak D match, TRBD1 (6 bases). The germline V gene encodes CDR1 GTSNPN and CDR2 SVGIG (reference sequence). The CDR3 covers 14 residues. Trimming cost V 4 bases and J 5 bases, with 14 bases left between them. CDR3 coding DNA: TGTGCCTGGAACGTAGGACAGCGGACCGGGGAGCTGTTTTTT. This gives the protein CAWNVGQRTGELFF.

CDR3 DNA: TGCAGCGTTGAAGACCTAGTGTTAGGGGGAGCTTTCTTT. Its protein product is CSVEDLVLGGAFF. The chain has TRBV29-1 and TRBJ1-1; weak D call: TRBD1 (6 bases). Germline assignment: CDR1 SQVTM and CDR2 ANQGSEA. This CDR3 is 13 amino acids long. V shed 0 bases and J shed 10 bases, with 15 bases lying between them.

This chain uses TRBV5-1 with TRBJ2-7; 7 bases fit TRBD1. Germline values: CDR1 SGHRS, CDR2 YFSETQ. The trim removed 2 bases at V and 2 bases at J, leaving 4 bases unmatched. The CDR3 loop spans 14 amino acids. The CDR3 region is CASSLDRETYEQYF. Here the CDR3 DNA reads TGCGCCAGCAGCTTAGACAGGGAAACCTACGAGCAGTACTTC.

This clone was observed a handful of times. Other DNA sequences from this sample encode an identical CDR3 as well. This chain uses TRBV11-2 with TRBJ2-1, with 10 bases lining up with TRBD2. CDR1 and CDR2 (germline): SGHAT, FQNNGV. This CDR3 is built from 15 residues. V shed 5 bases, J shed 2 bases, and the junction held 3 bases outside the gene matches. CDR3 region: CASSPGLAAYNEQFF. For the CDR3, the DNA is TGTGCCAGCAGCCCCGGACTAGCGGCCTACAATGAGCAGTTCTTC.

The chain is built from TRBV6-5 and TRBJ1-1; D might be TRBD1 (5 bases). The CDR3 is made up of 15 amino acids. Trimming shortened V by 0 bases and J by 1 base, and 9 bases separated the two germline ends. Germline V gene data show CDR1 as MNHEY and CDR2 as SVGAGI. The CDR3 DNA is TGTGCCAGCAGTTACTCCTGGGGGGGGAACACTGAAGCTTTCTTT. Translating gives CASSYSWGGNTEAFF.

The rearrangement joins TRBV6-6 to TRBJ2-5, with 8 bases lining up with TRBD2. CDR1 MNHNY and CDR2 SVGAGI come from the germline V gene (reference sequence). The CDR3 contains 16 residues. V lost 10 bases to trimming and J lost 0 bases; unmatched junction nucleotides: 13. The CDR3: CATLAGRGPHQETQYF. The CDR3 region has the DNA TGTGCCACACTCGCCGGGAGGGGTCCCCACCAAGAGACCCAGTACTTC.

This chain links TRBV7-2 with TRBJ2-1; D gene uncertain. The germline gives CDR1 SGHTA, CDR2 FQGNSA. The CDR3 length is 13 residues. Trimming removed 0 bases at V and 9 bases at J, with 9 bases between. Here the CDR3 DNA reads TGTGCCAGCAGCTTAGCCGTCTCCGGTGAGCAGTTCTTC. Translated, it gives CASSLAVSGEQFF.

The chain links TRBV27 to TRBJ2-1; 8 positions match TRBD2. The V and J ends lost 2 bases and 4 bases, in that order; junction bases with no gene match: 4. This CDR3 region has 15 residues. Germline CDR1 MNHEY, CDR2 SMNVEV (reference sequence). The CDR3 loop reads CASSLREGEYNEQFF. CDR3 coding DNA: TGTGCCAGCAGTTTACGGGAGGGCGAATACAATGAGCAGTTCTTC.

Note on this clone: The same CDR3 arises from other DNA sequences in this sample as well. V and J are TRBV27 and TRBJ2-7, with 7 bases identical to TRBD1. After removal of 2 bases from V and 2 bases from J, the junction contained 0 bases not matched to a gene. This CDR3 comprises 13 residues. The germline gives CDR1 MNHEY, CDR2 SMNVEV (reference sequence). CDR3 DNA: TGTGCCAGCAGTTTACAGGGGGCCTACGAGCAGTACTTC. Protein sequence: CASSLQGAYEQYF.

This chain joins TRBV4-3 and TRBJ2-1; D is unclear. Germline CDR1 and CDR2: LGHNA and YSLEER. Between the trimmed V and J ends, which lost 4 bases and 2 bases, there was a span of 12 bases. The CDR3 totals 15 residues. Here the CDR3 reads CASSRDSVPYNEQFF. Written as DNA, the CDR3 is TGCGCCAGCAGCCGAGACTCAGTGCCCTACAATGAGCAGTTCTTC.

The chain employs TRBV11-2 and TRBJ2-1; no clear D gene. Germline V gives CDR1 SGHAT, CDR2 FQNNGV. This CDR3 contains 16 residues. V was pared by 5 bases and J by 4 bases, with 18 bases between. The CDR3 spells CASSPQMGRVYNEQFF. CDR3 coding DNA: TGTGCCAGCAGCCCGCAGATGGGAAGGGTTTACAATGAGCAGTTCTTC.

With regard to this clone: The same CDR3 also results from other DNA sequences found in this sample. The chain has TRBV2 and TRBJ1-5; D possibly corresponds to TRBD1 (5 bases). CDR1 is SNHLY, CDR2 FYNNEI, per germline. V was pared by 8 bases and J by 6 bases, with 11 bases between. The CDR3 loop spans 12 amino acids. The CDR3 sequence: CASSRGGQPQHF. DNA for the CDR3: TGTGCCAGCTCGAGGGGTGGTCAGCCCCAGCATTTT.

J is TRBJ2-2 and V is TRBV6-6; D is undetermined. This CDR3 is built from 15 residues. Germline assignment: CDR1 MNHNY and CDR2 SVGAGI (reference sequence). The V end was cut by 7 bases, the J end by 0 bases, with 12 bases between. The CDR3 nucleotides read TGTGCCAGCACCTCTGCCGACGCGAACACCGGGGAGCTGTTTTTT. It encodes CASTSADANTGELFF.

The chain uses TRBV15 and TRBJ1-3; weak D call: TRBD1 (5 bases). V shed 4 bases and J shed 2 bases, with 15 bases lying between them. Per the germline V gene, CDR1 is LNHNV and CDR2 is YYDKDF (reference sequence). The CDR3 spans 16 residues. The CDR3 region is CATSNPGEDAGNTIYF. DNA for the CDR3: TGTGCCACCAGCAACCCGGGGGAGGACGCTGGAAACACCATATATTTT.